The clone carrying this T cell receptor beta chain was seen more than once but under ten times. Specified time point: blood at routine non-recurrence follow-up after resection. Unsorted samples of tumor, nontumor lung or frozen PBMC had their whole RNA sequenced. The CDR3 loop spans 15 amino acids. Germline V gene sequence: CDR1 LGHNA, CDR2 YSLEER. The germline V and J ends were trimmed by 0 bases and 4 bases, with 10 bases remaining between them. The data originate from a study of spatial heterogeneity in lung cancer. Study information: Samples came from 72 TRACERx patients with untreated early-stage lung cancer.

MiXCR, applied by TCRdb to the 5' RACE reads, yields one record per CDR3 protein. This table has around 110,000 distinct CDR3 sequences, more than 10% appearing once. The sequence was collected from a male donor with early-stage non-small cell lung cancer. Sequenced here: PBMCs, sampled at follow-up. This chain uses TRBV4-3 with TRBJ1-5; D unresolved. The CDR3: CASSQDSTRNQPQHF. In DNA, the CDR3 is TGCGCCAGCAGCCAAGATTCAACAAGAAATCAGCCCCAGCATTTT.